This T cell receptor (beta chain) derives from a study of blood T cell repertoires in COVID-19. Study as a whole: From T cells, B-cell-depleted T cells, or PBMCs came the material, which was cDNA or gDNA.

V gave up 5 bases and J gave up 5 bases; unmatched junction bases: 4. The germline V gene encodes CDR1 SEHNR and CDR2 FQNEAQ (reference sequence). The CDR3 consists of 14 residues. In the original analysis: Amplification from reference gene primers served as the basis for estimated nucleated cell counts. The assay was immunoSEQ multiplex PCR, and TCRdb's table has in-frame clones only and misses some. The DNA gave D and trimming, while V, J and clone size come from that table. The sample has about 14,000 clones; about four fifths are singletons. The TCR comes from a woman aged 60-75 years with acute or convalescent COVID-19. V and J are TRBV7-9 and TRBJ2-2; 8 bases are shared with TRBD1. The sequenced sample was peripheral blood. CDR3 in amino acids: CASSRTGNTGELFF. The CDR3 nucleotides are TGTGCCAGCAGCAGGACAGGGAATACCGGGGAGCTGTTTTTT.